Shown below are 21 T cell receptor beta chains from a single sample sequenced in a study of shared clonotypes between healthy human individuals. Clones were read by immunoSEQ multiplex PCR, and TCRdb kept only the in-frame ones, dropping some. The table shows around 1.4 million clones, with approximately 98.5% occurring only once. Sequenced material: naive CD4+ T cells sorted from blood. Subset specified: CD45RA+ positively selected. All receptors derive from a man between 25 and 39 years old in good health.

The V gene is TRBV7-8, the J gene TRBJ2-7; unclear D gene. Germline CDR1 SGHVS, CDR2 FQNEAQ. V lost 1 base and J lost 3, with 7 bases in between. The CDR3 runs 13 residues. The CDR3 sequence: CASSLEARYEQYF. The CDR3 coding sequence is TGTGCCAGCAGCTTAGAGGCGCGCTACGAGCAGTACTTC.

The chain is built from TRBV2 and TRBJ1-4; no clear D. This CDR3 spans 10 amino acids. CDR1 and CDR2 (germline): SNHLY, FYNNEI. Trimming left V 4 bases short and J 7 bases short, with 1 base between. The CDR3 DNA sequence: TGTGCCAGCAGTGTTGAAAAACTGTTTTTT. Translating it yields CASSVEKLFF.

The rearrangement links TRBV28 to TRBJ2-7; the D is unclear. Germline values: CDR1 MDHEN, CDR2 SYDVKM. The CDR3 length is 13 residues. Trimming left V 3 bases short and J 2 bases short, with 8 bases between. CDR3 protein: CASSFPFPYEQYF. The CDR3 region has the DNA TGTGCCAGCAGTTTCCCTTTTCCCTACGAGCAGTACTTC.

The chain links TRBV20-1 to TRBJ2-1, with D uncertain. Deletions cut 7 bases from V and 8 bases from J, with 12 bases between. The length of the CDR3 is 11 residues. Germline CDR1 is DFQATT and CDR2 is SNEGSKA (reference sequence). This chain's CDR3 is CSDRTLDEQFF. CDR3 nucleotide sequence: TGCAGTGACCGGACCTTGGATGAGCAGTTCTTC.

The chain has TRBV6-5 and TRBJ1-3; unclear D gene. The V end lost 0 bases, the J end lost 0 bases, and 9 bases lay between the germline ends. CDR1 and CDR2 (germline): MNHEY, SVGAGI. CDR3 size: 16 residues. CDR3 in DNA: TGTGCCAGCAGTTACTCGGGTGGCTACTCTGGAAACACCATATATTTT. Residues: CASSYSGGYSGNTIYF.

This chain connects TRBV11-2 to TRBJ1-2, with 7 bases that match TRBD1. Trimming took 5 bases from V and 3 from J; bases not matched to a gene: 12. This CDR3 contains 16 residues. The germline gives CDR1 SGHAT, CDR2 FQNNGV. CDR3 bases: TGTGCCAGCAGCCCAGCGACAGGGAAGTCAGACTATGGCTACACCTTC. This encodes CASSPATGKSDYGYTF.

The chain uses TRBV19 and TRBJ2-1; TRBD2 aligns across 7 bases. With 8 bases clipped from V and 0 bases from J, the junction kept 4 bases outside the gene matches. This CDR3 is built from 14 residues. CDR1 is LNHDA and CDR2 is SQIVND in the germline V gene (reference sequence). The CDR3 DNA reads as TGTGCCAGTTCAGGCGGGAGCTCCTACAATGAGCAGTTCTTC. The encoded protein is CASSGGSSYNEQFF.

The rearrangement joins TRBV9 to TRBJ2-1, with 7 bases aligning to TRBD1. The CDR3 runs to 14 residues. The J segment lost 5 bases and the V segment lost 3 bases, leaving 5 bases of the junction unmatched. Germline V gene sequence: CDR1 SGDLS, CDR2 YYNGEE. The CDR3 nucleotides are TGTGCCAGCAGCGGCAGGGGGTGGGACAATGAGCAGTTCTTC. This sequence encodes CASSGRGWDNEQFF.

This chain links TRBV5-1 with TRBJ2-1; D possibly corresponds to TRBD2 (6 bases). The length of the CDR3 is 16 residues. From germline, CDR1 is SGHRS and CDR2 YFSETQ. V was shortened by 4 bases and J by 3 bases, with 17 bases between the two germline ends. CDR3 loop: CASSREPGTGYNEQFF. The CDR3 DNA reads as TGCGCCAGCAGCCGGGAGCCGGGGACGGGCTACAATGAGCAGTTCTTC.

The chain combines TRBV4-3 with TRBJ2-1, with D possibly matching TRBD2 (5 bases). CDR3 length: 16 residues. Trimming took off 0 bases at V and 4 bases at J, with 13 bases between the two ends. Germline V lookup: CDR1 LGHNA, CDR2 YSLEER. The CDR3 DNA reads TGCGCCAGCAGCCAAGAGGAGGACCGAACGTACAATGAGCAGTTCTTC. It is translated as CASSQEEDRTYNEQFF.

With respect to this clone: Germline is not matched at one junction end, which may reflect a read error. At the DNA level, this CDR3 is encoded by other sequences in the same sample as well. The gene calls are TRBV7-9 and TRBJ2-3; the match to TRBD2 covers 11 bases. CDR1 and CDR2 from the germline V gene are SEHNR and FQNEAQ (reference sequence). The CDR3 is 17 amino acids. The CDR3 sequence is CASSLELLAGDVDTQYF. The CDR3 bases are TGTGCCAGCAGCCTCGAACTACTAGCGGGAGACGTGGATACGCAATATTTT.

This rearrangement joins TRBV2 to TRBJ2-7; a possible D gene is TRBD1 (6 bases). V was cut by 8 bases and J by 11 bases, with 16 bases left in between. The CDR3 runs 11 residues. Germline lookup yields CDR1 SNHLY and CDR2 FYNNEI. CDR3 DNA: TGTGCCAGCGGGACACTACGTTTGAAGTACTTC. Its translation: CASGTLRLKYF.

The J gene is TRBJ2-7, the V gene TRBV7-6; D may correspond to TRBD1 or TRBD2 (6 bases each). Trimming removed 0 bases from V and 9 bases from J, with 9 bases in between. CDR1 is SGHVS and CDR2 is FNYEAQ in the germline V gene. This CDR3 has 12 amino acids. The CDR3, as DNA: TGTGCCAGCAGCTTAGCGGGGGGCGGGCAGTACTTC. This gives the protein CASSLAGGGQYF. The full variable domain, completed using reference TRBV7-6 and TRBJ2-7, is GAGVSQSPRYKVTKRGQDVALRCDPISGHVSLYWYRQALGQGPEFLTYFNYEAQQDKSGLPNDRFSAERPEGSISTLTIQRTEQRDSAMYRCASSLAGGGQYFGPGTRLTVT.

The rearrangement joins TRBV5-4 to TRBJ2-7; D is perhaps TRBD2 (6 bases). In germline, CDR1 is SGHNT, CDR2 YYREEE (reference sequence). The CDR3 is 14 amino acids. V was shortened by 3 bases and J by 1 base, with 11 bases between the two germline ends. CDR3 in amino acids: CASSSHGTSYEQYF. In nucleotides, the CDR3 is TGTGCCAGCAGCTCCCATGGGACTTCCTACGAGCAGTACTTC.

This sequence joins TRBV18 and TRBJ2-5; a weak D match, TRBD2 (6 bases). Trimming removed 3 bases at V and 1 base at J, with 12 bases between. The CDR3 runs 15 residues. CDR1 and CDR2 from the germline V gene are KGHSH and LQKENI. In DNA form, the CDR3 reads TGTGCCAGCTCACCTCTAAAGCGGGCCCAAGAGACCCAGTACTTC. Translating gives CASSPLKRAQETQYF.

This rearrangement joins TRBV27 to TRBJ1-2; D is possibly TRBD1 (6 bases). Trimming took off 3 bases at V and 2 bases at J, with 10 bases between the two ends. The CDR3 is 14 amino acids. Germline lookup yields CDR1 MNHEY and CDR2 SMNVEV (reference sequence). In nucleotides, the CDR3 is TGTGCCAGCAGTTTGCAGGGGTCGAACTATGGCTACACCTTC. It specifies CASSLQGSNYGYTF.

The J gene is TRBJ2-3, the V gene TRBV7-9, with 9 bases identical to TRBD2. The CDR3 contains 14 residues. CDR1 and CDR2 (germline): SEHNR, FQNEAQ (reference sequence). With V trimmed by 11 bases and J by 5 bases, 11 bases remained unmatched. CDR3 sequence: CAHSPREGGDTQYF. The CDR3 nucleotides read TGTGCCCATTCTCCGCGGGAGGGCGGAGATACGCAGTATTTT.

CDR3 coding DNA: TGTGCCAGCAGCTTAGGACTTCTAGCGGACTACTCCTACGAGCAGTACTTC. As protein: CASSLGLLADYSYEQYF. This chain links TRBV7-9 with TRBJ2-7, with TRBD2 matching over 7 bases. The CDR3 length is 17 residues. Unmatched junction bases numbered 9, after V lost 1 base and J lost 0 bases. CDR1 and CDR2 from the germline V gene are SEHNR and FQNEAQ (reference sequence).

The chain has TRBV18 and TRBJ1-1; D is possibly TRBD1 (5 bases). The V gene's germline CDR1 is KGHSH and CDR2 LQKENI. The V and J ends lost 3 bases and 1 base respectively, with 12 bases between them. The CDR3 loop spans 15 amino acids. CDR3 in amino acids: CASSPPRGGNTEAFF. DNA for the CDR3: TGTGCCAGCTCACCTCCCCGGGGGGGGAACACTGAAGCTTTCTTT.

The chain has TRBV28 and TRBJ2-7, with 9 nucleotides matching TRBD2. The germline V gene encodes CDR1 MDHEN and CDR2 SYDVKM. With V trimmed by 2 bases and J by 2 bases, 10 bases remained unmatched. The CDR3 spans 17 residues. CDR3 sequence: CASSLEVSGSLAYEQYF. The CDR3 bases are TGTGCCAGCAGTTTAGAGGTTAGCGGGAGTCTCGCCTACGAGCAGTACTTC. Drawing the rest from reference TRBV28 and TRBJ2-7, the complete variable domain is DVKVTQSSRYLVKRTGEKVFLECVQDMDHENMFWYRQDPGLGLRLIYFSYDVKMKEKGDIPEGYSVSREKKERFSLILESASTNQTSMYLCASSLEVSGSLAYEQYFGPGTRLTVT.

This clone occurred once. The chain is built from TRBV7-2 and TRBJ2-7; 8 bases map to TRBD1. The germline CDR1 and CDR2 sequences are SGHTA and FQGNSA. With 9 bases clipped from V and 9 bases from J, the junction kept 16 bases outside the gene matches. The CDR3 spans 14 residues. The CDR3 reads CASSLTGDPFGQYF. CDR3 coding DNA: TGTGCCAGTTCATTGACAGGGGACCCTTTCGGGCAGTACTTC. Supplemented by reference TRBV7-2 and TRBJ2-7, the full variable domain reads GAGVSQSPSNKVTEKGKDVELRCDPISGHTALYWYRQSLGQGLEFLIYFQGNSAPDKSGLPSDRFSAERTGGSVSTLTIQRTQQEDSAVYLCASSLTGDPFGQYFGPGTRLTVT.